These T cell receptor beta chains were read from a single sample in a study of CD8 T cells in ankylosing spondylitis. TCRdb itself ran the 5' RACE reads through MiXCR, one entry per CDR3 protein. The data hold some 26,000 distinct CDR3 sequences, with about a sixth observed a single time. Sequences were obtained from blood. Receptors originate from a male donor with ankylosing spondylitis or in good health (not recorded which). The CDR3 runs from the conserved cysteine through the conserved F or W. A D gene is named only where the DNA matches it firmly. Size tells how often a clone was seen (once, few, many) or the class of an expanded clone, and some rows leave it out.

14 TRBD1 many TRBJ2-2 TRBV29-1 CSGRQGMNTGELFF TGCAGCGGAAGACAGGGGATGAACACCGGGGAGCTGTTTTTT
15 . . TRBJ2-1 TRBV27 CASSLIGKPYNEQFF TGTGCCAGCAGTTTGATCGGGAAGCCCTACAATGAGCAGTTCTTC
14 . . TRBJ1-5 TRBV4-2 CASSQEEGDQPQHF TGTGCCAGCAGCCAAGAAGAGGGTGATCAGCCCCAGCATTTT
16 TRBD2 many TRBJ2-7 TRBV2 CASSEATGLAKYEQYF TGTGCCAGCAGTGAAGCAACCGGACTAGCGAAGTACGAGCAGTACTTC
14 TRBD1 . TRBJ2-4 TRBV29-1 CSVEQTGVWNIQYF TGCAGCGTTGAACAGACAGGGGTTTGGAACATTCAGTACTTC
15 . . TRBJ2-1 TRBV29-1 CSVELGVGQPNEQFF TGCAGCGTTGAATTAGGAGTAGGACAGCCCAATGAGCAGTTCTTC
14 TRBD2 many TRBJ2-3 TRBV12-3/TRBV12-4 CASSFLAATDTQYF TGTGCCAGCAGTTTTCTAGCGGCCACAGATACGCAGTATTTT
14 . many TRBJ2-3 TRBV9 CASSSHSSTDTQYF TGTGCCAGCAGCTCCCACTCTTCCACAGATACGCAGTATTTT
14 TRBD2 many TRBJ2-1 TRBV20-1 CSATSASGINEQFF TGCAGTGCTACTTCGGCTAGCGGGATAAATGAGCAGTTCTTC
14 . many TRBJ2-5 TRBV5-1 CASSFPGNQETQYF TGCGCCAGCAGCTTCCCAGGGAACCAAGAGACCCAGTACTTC
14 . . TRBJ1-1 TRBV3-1 CASSQRRRNTEAFF TGTGCCAGCAGCCAGAGACGGAGGAACACTGAAGCTTTCTTT